This T cell receptor beta chain was retrieved from a study of CXCR3-negative and CXCR3-positive naive CD8 T cells. Libraries of TRB cDNA were made by 5' RACE and carried UMIs. One entry per CDR3 protein, without DNA, is what TCRdb gives after re-calling the 5' RACE reads. The sample has around 40,000 distinct CDR3 sequences. In germline, CDR1 is SEHNR, CDR2 FQNEAQ (reference sequence). The CDR3 runs 17 residues. This clonotype was sampled from a human donor in good health. Some clones in this sample may be carry-over from other donors' samples. Input material: memory CD8+ T cells from blood. The rearrangement joins TRBV7-9 to TRBJ2-7; TCRdb designates TRBD1, a call that cannot be tested without DNA. CDR3 sequence reads: CASSSSVPGQGAREQYF.